One sample yielded the 14 T cell receptor beta chains listed below, sequenced in a study of blood T cell repertoires in COVID-19. Profiled with immunoSEQ multiplex PCR; TCRdb holds only in-frame clones, not every one. The table includes 65,000 to 85,000 clones, around 87% detected once. Sequencing used peripheral blood. These receptors were obtained from a woman between 18 and 30 years old with acute or convalescent COVID-19.

The CDR3 coding sequence is TGTGCCAGCAGTGTGAGCGGGAGGGCCCGGGATACGCAGTATTTT. This encodes CASSVSGRARDTQYF. The rearrangement links TRBV2 to TRBJ2-3, with 10 bases matching TRBD2. The CDR3 is 15 amino acids. V shed 4 bases and J 6 bases; nucleotides not matched to a gene: 7. Germline CDR1 reads SNHLY; CDR2 reads FYNNEI.

The rearrangement joins TRBV7-2 to TRBJ2-7; 8 bases are a match to TRBD1. This CDR3 contains 17 residues. Germline assignment: CDR1 SGHTA and CDR2 FQGNSA. With 5 bases clipped from V and 0 bases from J, the junction kept 12 bases outside the gene matches. The CDR3 DNA sequence: TGTGCCAGCAGCCCATTGGGGAGAACAGGGGGCTCCTACGAGCAGTACTTC. Translated: CASSPLGRTGGSYEQYF.

This clone was detected only a few times. The chain recombines TRBV18 with TRBJ2-7; 9 positions match TRBD1. The V gene end was trimmed by 4 bases and the J gene end by 2 bases; junction bases not matched to a gene: 9. Germline CDR1 reads KGHSH; CDR2 reads LQKENI. The CDR3 is made up of 16 amino acids. In DNA form, the CDR3 reads TGTGCCAGCTCACTGGGGACAGGGAATAGGGCCTACGAGCAGTACTTC. It is translated as CASSLGTGNRAYEQYF.

The genes are TRBV27 and TRBJ1-1; possibly TRBD1 for D (6 bases). CDR1 and CDR2 (germline): MNHEY, SMNVEV (reference sequence). The CDR3 is made up of 16 amino acids. Between the trimmed V and J ends, which lost 8 bases and 5 bases, there was a span of 24 bases. The CDR3: CASFPAGSLGGTEAFF. The CDR3 bases are TGTGCCAGCTTCCCTGCAGGAAGCTTAGGGGGTACTGAAGCTTTCTTT.

V and J are TRBV6-5 and TRBJ1-1; D is unresolved. This CDR3 spans 15 amino acids. Per germline, CDR1 MNHEY and CDR2 SVGAGI. Trimming cost V 0 bases and J 1 base, with 9 bases left between them. Here the CDR3 DNA reads TGTGCCAGCAGTTACTCGAGCAGACAGAACACTGAAGCTTTCTTT. Translated: CASSYSSRQNTEAFF.

V usage is TRBV3-1 (or the pseudogene TRBV3-2) and J usage is TRBJ2-3; D is undetermined. Per the germline V gene, CDR1 is LGHDT and CDR2 is YNNKEL (reference sequence). Trimming removed 2 bases from V and 1 base from J, with 10 bases in between. This CDR3 is 15 amino acids long. The CDR3, as DNA: TGTGCCAGCAGCCAATCTCAGGCGCGCACAGATACGCAGTATTTT. The encoded protein is CASSQSQARTDTQYF.

This clone was observed once. J is TRBJ1-2 and V is TRBV19; tentatively, D is TRBD1 (6 bases). CDR3 length: 15 amino acids. Trimming cost V 5 bases and J 0 bases, with 13 bases left between them. CDR1 is LNHDA, CDR2 SQIVND, per germline (reference sequence). The CDR3 reads CASSSWDIPNYGYTF. In DNA, the CDR3 is TGTGCCAGTAGTTCCTGGGACATCCCTAACTATGGCTACACCTTC.

The chain joins TRBV6-5 to TRBJ2-7, with 9 bases lining up with TRBD1. The CDR3 runs 15 residues. V was pared by 6 bases and J by 1 base, with 7 bases of the junction left unmatched. The germline CDR1 and CDR2 sequences are MNHEY and SVGAGI. The CDR3 sequence is CASSNTGTGSYEQYF. CDR3 sequence (DNA): TGTGCCAGCAGCAATACCGGGACAGGGTCCTACGAGCAGTACTTC.

The chain joins TRBV4-1 to TRBJ2-7, with a tentative D call TRBD2 (5 bases). Between the trimmed V and J ends, which lost 4 bases and 2 bases, there was a span of 12 bases. CDR1 and CDR2 (germline): MGHRA, YSYEKL. This CDR3 is built from 14 residues. The CDR3 spells CASSRVATTYEQYF. The CDR3, as DNA: TGCGCCAGCAGCCGAGTAGCGACTACCTACGAGCAGTACTTC.

V gene TRBV2 combines with J gene TRBJ1-4, with a weak D call TRBD1 (5 bases). Germline V lookup: CDR1 SNHLY, CDR2 FYNNEI. The V gene lost 6 bases and the J gene lost 3 bases, with 14 bases spanning the gap. The CDR3 runs to 15 residues. CDR3 bases: TGTGCCAGCAGATACGACAGTCCGGCTAATGAAAAACTGTTTTTT. Residues: CASRYDSPANEKLFF.

This sequence joins TRBV10-2 and TRBJ1-1; the D is unclear. Trimming removed 6 bases from V and 7 bases from J, with 18 bases in between. Germline values: CDR1 WSHSY, CDR2 SAAADI. CDR3 size: 14 residues. CDR3 amino acids: CASRGGPSRIEAFF. The CDR3 nucleotides read TGCGCCAGCAGAGGAGGACCTTCCAGGATTGAAGCTTTCTTT.

CDR3 residues: CASSLAGHTSGANVLTF. The CDR3 bases are TGTGCCAGCAGCTTAGCGGGACATACCTCTGGGGCCAACGTCCTGACTTTC. The rearrangement uses TRBV7-2 and TRBJ2-6; D possibly corresponds to TRBD1 (6 bases). The CDR3 is 17 residues long. CDR1 SGHTA and CDR2 FQGNSA come from the germline V gene. Trimming stripped 0 bases from V and 0 bases from J, with 9 bases between.

The CDR3 DNA is TGTGCCAGCAGCTTAGGAAAAGCGGGAGGGCCCTACGAGCAGTACTTC. Protein product: CASSLGKAGGPYEQYF. The V gene is TRBV7-2, the J gene TRBJ2-7; TRBD2 matches 10 bases. V lost 1 base to trimming and J lost 2 bases; unmatched junction nucleotides: 5. CDR1 and CDR2 (germline): SGHTA, FQGNSA. The CDR3 extends over 16 amino acids.

V and J are TRBV5-1 and TRBJ2-5; 10 bases are shared with TRBD2. This CDR3 has 17 residues. Germline assignment: CDR1 SGHRS and CDR2 YFSETQ. V shed 0 bases, J shed 4 bases, and the junction held 9 bases outside the gene matches. CDR3 sequence (DNA): TGCGCCAGCAGCTTGGGAGGCGGGACTAGCGAGCCAGAGACCCAGTACTTC. It is translated as CASSLGGGTSEPETQYF.